This entry is about one TCR beta chain. The data are from a study of blood T cell repertoires in COVID-19. Study background: Samples of COVID-19 (acute and convalescent) were obtained from the United States, Italy and Spain.

J was trimmed by 2 bases and V by 1 base; bases with no gene match: 11. The germline CDR1 and CDR2 sequences are LNHNV and YYDKDF (reference sequence). The CDR3 sequence is 17 residues long. In the authors' methods: Counts of nucleated cells, estimated from reference gene primer amplification, were obtained. The table came from immunoSEQ multiplex PCR; TCRdb's copy has only in-frame clones and leaves some out. The V and J calls and clone size are taken from that table; D and trimming were inferred from the DNA. The data contain more than 95,000 clones, 84% of them singletons. The sample consisted of peripheral blood. The rearrangement joins TRBV15 to TRBJ2-7; 7 nucleotides match TRBD2. The TCR comes from a man in his 60s with acute or convalescent COVID-19. This CDR3 reads CATSRAPGGSLPYEQYV. In DNA form, the CDR3 reads TGTGCCACCAGCAGAGCACCGGGAGGTAGCTTACCCTACGAGCAGTACGTC.